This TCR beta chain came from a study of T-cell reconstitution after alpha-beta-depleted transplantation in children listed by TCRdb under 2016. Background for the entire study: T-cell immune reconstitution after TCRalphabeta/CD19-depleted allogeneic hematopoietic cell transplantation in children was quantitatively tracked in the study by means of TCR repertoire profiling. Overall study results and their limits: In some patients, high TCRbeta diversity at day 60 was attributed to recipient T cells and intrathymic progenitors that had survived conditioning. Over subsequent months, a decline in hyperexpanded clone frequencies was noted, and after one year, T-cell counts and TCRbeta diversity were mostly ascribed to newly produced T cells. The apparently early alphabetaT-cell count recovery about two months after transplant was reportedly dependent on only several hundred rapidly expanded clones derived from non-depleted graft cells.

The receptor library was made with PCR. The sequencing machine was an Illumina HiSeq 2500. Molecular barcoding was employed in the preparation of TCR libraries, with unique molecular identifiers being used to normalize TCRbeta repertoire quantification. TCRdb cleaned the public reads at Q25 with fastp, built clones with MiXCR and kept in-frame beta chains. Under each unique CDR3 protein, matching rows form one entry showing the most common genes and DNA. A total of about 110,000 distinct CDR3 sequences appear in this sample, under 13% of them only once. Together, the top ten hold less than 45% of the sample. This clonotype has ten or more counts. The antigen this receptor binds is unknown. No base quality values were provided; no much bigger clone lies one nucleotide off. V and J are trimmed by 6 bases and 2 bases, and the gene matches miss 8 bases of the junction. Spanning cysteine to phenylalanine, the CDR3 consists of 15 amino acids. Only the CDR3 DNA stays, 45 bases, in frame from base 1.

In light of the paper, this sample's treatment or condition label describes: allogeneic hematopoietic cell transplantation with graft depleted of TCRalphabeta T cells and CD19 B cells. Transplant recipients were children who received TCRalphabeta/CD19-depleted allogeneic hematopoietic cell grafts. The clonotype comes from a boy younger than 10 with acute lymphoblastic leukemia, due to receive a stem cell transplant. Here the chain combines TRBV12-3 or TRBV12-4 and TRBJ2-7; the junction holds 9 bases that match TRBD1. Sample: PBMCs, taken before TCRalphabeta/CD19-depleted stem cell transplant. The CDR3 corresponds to CASSARDRVTYEQYF. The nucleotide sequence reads TGTGCCAGCAGCGCTCGGGACAGGGTAACCTACGAGCAGTACTTC.